This T cell receptor (beta chain) was found in a study of beta chain features in type 1 diabetes. TCRB transcripts that were expressed got sequenced, as all of the isolated RNA had been reverse transcribed. Sequencing was performed with immunoSEQ multiplex PCR; in TCRdb, only in-frame clones are kept and a portion is missing. Counted here are some 410,000 clones, about 15% occurring once; the ten biggest clones make up less than 0.04%. Germline assignment: CDR1 MGHDK and CDR2 SYGVNS. Trimming removed 4 bases from V and 0 bases from J, with 10 bases in between. This CDR3 is 16 amino acids long. Sequencing was performed on naive CD4+ T cells from blood. The J gene is TRBJ2-6, the V gene TRBV25-1; D gene uncertain. The source is a man younger than 40 in good health. The CDR3 protein is CASSGMSTSGANVLTF. CDR3 DNA sequence: TGTGCCAGCAGTGGTATGTCTACCTCTGGGGCCAACGTCCTGACTTTC.